The 29 T cell receptor beta chains below come from one sample, sequenced in a study of tumor-infiltrating lymphocytes in primary liver carcinoma. Using a constant-region primer together with ProtoScript II reverse transcriptase, TCR beta cDNA was made from roughly 500 ng of total RNA. ARM-PCR was slightly modified, and three nested multiplex PCR rounds with it gave rise to the TCR beta libraries. TRBV1-TRBV30 forward primers paired with a C-beta reverse primer drove the first two PCR rounds, around 9 cycles each. Each CDR3 protein is one row after TCRdb ran MiXCR on the multiplex PCR reads. Seen here are tens of thousands of distinct CDR3 sequences, around 77% observed once, and the top ten hold more than 30%. Both RNA and DNA were isolated together from around 20-30 mg of bulk tissue that had not been sorted. The material sequenced was liver tumor tissue from sampling region 5. The sample's subset: tumor region T5, tumor centre. These receptor sequences come from a woman aged 30 to 39 with primary liver carcinoma and hepatitis B virus infection.

This clonotype showed up many times. The J gene is TRBJ1-5, the V gene TRBV24-1, with D maybe TRBD1 (5 bases). V gave up 9 bases and J gave up 7 bases, with 9 bases separating them. The CDR3 is 11 residues long. Germline V CDR1 and CDR2: KGHDR, SFDVKD. Here the CDR3 DNA reads TGTGCCACCGGGGGGATCCAGCCCCAGCATTTT. It specifies CATGGIQPQHF.

The chain recombines TRBV30 with TRBJ2-1, with 7 nucleotides matching TRBD2. The CDR3 sequence is 16 residues long. Germline loops: CDR1 GTSNPN, CDR2 SVGIG (reference sequence). V was clipped by 3 bases and J by 7 bases; unmatched bases: 15. The CDR3 loop reads CAWSREGTTGRNEQFF. In nucleotides, the CDR3 is TGTGCCTGGAGCCGAGAGGGGACTACCGGGAGGAATGAGCAGTTCTTC.

In the case of this clonotype: Mismatch with germline at one junction end may stem from a read error. The rearrangement joins TRBV11-2 to TRBJ2-3, with D unclear. The germline V gene encodes CDR1 SGHAT and CDR2 FQNNGV. The CDR3 length is 13 residues. CDR3 amino acids: CASSLVISDMQYF. The CDR3 bases are TGTGCCAGCAGCTTAGTGATCTCAGATATGCAGTATTTT.

In regard to this clonotype: Because it lacks the conserved phenylalanine or tryptophan at the end, this CDR3 is likely a read error. This chain links TRBV11-2 with TRBJ2-7; TRBD1 is a possible D gene (7 bases). The CDR3 spans 17 residues. Germline CDR1 and CDR2: SGHAT and FQNNGV. The CDR3 spells CASSITGGGSWTNEQYL. The DNA for the CDR3 is TGCGCCAGCAGTATCACAGGAGGGGGCTCTTGGACCAACGAGCAGTACTTG.

Regarding this clonotype: The conserved final phenylalanine or tryptophan is absent from the CDR3, which likely points to a read error. The V and J genes are TRBV11-2 and TRBJ1-1; a possible D gene is TRBD1 (6 bases). This CDR3 region has 20 residues. Per germline, CDR1 SGHAT and CDR2 FQNNGV. Here the CDR3 DNA reads TGTGCCAGCAGCGCTCGGGACGGGGGGCGCAAAAGGTGGAGTAACATTGAAGCTTTCTTA. It codes for CASSARDGGRKRWSNIEAFL.

With regard to this clonotype: This could be a read error, since a much larger clone is one nucleotide away. V usage is TRBV4-1 and J usage is TRBJ2-3, with a possible D match to TRBD2 (6 bases). The CDR3 runs 17 residues. CDR1 and CDR2 from the germline V gene are MGHRA and YSYEKL. CDR3 amino acids: CVSSRTPLVGGTDTQYF. The CDR3 nucleotides read TGCGTCAGCAGTCGTACCCCCCTAGTGGGAGGTACAGATACGCAGTATTTT.

In the case of this clonotype: The conserved phenylalanine or tryptophan is not found at the CDR3 terminus, so this likely reflects a read error. This rearrangement joins TRBV4-2 to TRBJ2-7, with D tentatively TRBD1 (5 bases). This CDR3 has 16 residues. Germline V gene data show CDR1 as LGHNA and CDR2 as YNFKEQ. CDR3 in amino acids: CAISQVGDRGSYEQYL. CDR3 nucleotide sequence: TGTGCCATCAGCCAAGTAGGAGACAGAGGCTCCTACGAGCAGTACTTA.

Notes on this clonotype: A junction end diverges from the germline sequence, so it may reflect a read error. This chain connects TRBV12-5 to TRBJ2-2, with D possibly matching TRBD2 (5 bases). Per the germline V gene, CDR1 is LGHNT and CDR2 is FRNRAP. CDR3 length: 14 amino acids. This chain's CDR3 is CASGLVLFTGEQFF. The DNA of the CDR3 is TGTGCTAGCGGTTTGGTACTCTTCACCGGGGAGCAGTTTTTT. Combining the CDR3 with reference TRBV12-5 and TRBJ2-2 gives the whole variable domain DARVTQTPRHKVTEMGQEVTMRCQPILGHNTVFWYRQTMMQGLELLAYFRNRAPLDDSGMPKDRFSAEMPDATLATLKIQPSEPRDSAVYFCASGLVLFTGEQFFGEGSRLTVL.

About this clonotype: This likely comes from a read error, as the CDR3 has no conserved phenylalanine or tryptophan at its end. Because the CDR3's place on the DNA is in doubt, the DNA is left out and the CDR3 is given as listed by TCRdb. This rearrangement joins TRBV5-4 to TRBJ2-7; TRBD1, the table's D call, lacks a check against the DNA. Ends included, the CDR3 has 14 residues. Germline CDR1 is SGHNT and CDR2 is YYREEE (reference sequence). The CDR3 spells CASSPYQGMYEHYI.

In regard to this clonotype: Because the CDR3 is missing its conserved closing phenylalanine or tryptophan, this is likely a read error. This chain joins TRBV5-1 and TRBJ2-7; TRBD1 is a possible D gene (6 bases). V was shortened by 0 bases and J by 6 bases, with 16 bases between the two germline ends. Germline V lookup: CDR1 SGHRS, CDR2 YFSETQ. This CDR3 is built from 15 residues. CDR3 in DNA: TGCGCCAGCAGCTTGGAGGGTAGGGGGTACAGCGAGCAGTACCTC. Protein: CASSLEGRGYSEQYL.

This clonotype was detected many times. The junction differs from germline at one of its ends, possibly a read error. The chain recombines TRBV29-1 with TRBJ1-2; tentatively, D is TRBD1 (6 bases). The CDR3 is 12 residues long. CDR1 and CDR2 from the germline V gene are SQVTM and ANQGSEA. The CDR3 region has the DNA TGCAGCGTCGCGGACAGCTTCTATGGCTACACATTC. As protein: CSVADSFYGYTF.

Points on this clonotype: The CDR3 end shows no conserved phenylalanine or tryptophan, and so a read error is likely. It is unclear where the CDR3 begins or ends on the DNA, so no DNA is shown, and the CDR3 is as TCRdb lists it. The V and J genes are TRBV11-2 and TRBJ2-5; TRBD2, the table's D call, lacks a check against the DNA. A total of 14 residues make up the CDR3, ends included. Germline V gene data show CDR1 as SGHAT and CDR2 as FQNNGV. The CDR3 loop is CASSRDTSGATGYS.

To note about this clonotype: Since no conserved phenylalanine or tryptophan closes the CDR3, a read error is the likely cause. No DNA is shown, since the ends of the CDR3 on it are uncertain; the CDR3 is the one TCRdb lists. V usage is TRBV10-3 and J usage is TRBJ2-5. The length of the CDR3 is 15 amino acids, counting both ends. CDR1 and CDR2 from the germline V gene are ENHRY and SYGVKD. The CDR3 protein is CAMSESATRQETQYL.

Details on this clonotype: It is likely a read error, because the conserved phenylalanine at the end of the CDR3 is missing. The chain links TRBV29-1 to TRBJ2-1; 8 bases are shared with TRBD2. The CDR3 covers 14 residues. Germline CDR1 reads SQVTM; CDR2 reads ANQGSEA. The CDR3 nucleotides are TGCAGCGTCGCCGGGCTAGCGGGCTACGATGAGCAGTTCCTC. This translates into CSVAGLAGYDEQFL.

Turning to this clonotype: One end of the junction is discordant with germline, which a read error may explain. In DNA form, the CDR3 reads TGTGCTAGCAGTTTGTTTTACAGGGAAAATTCACCCATCCACTTT. It specifies CASSLFYRENSPIHF. The chain recombines TRBV28 with TRBJ1-6; D is possibly TRBD1 (6 bases). Germline V CDR1 and CDR2: MDHEN, SYDVKM. This CDR3 has 15 residues.

This clonotype turned up a few times. J is TRBJ2-5 and V is TRBV9; 10 positions agree with TRBD1. The J segment lost 5 bases and the V segment lost 7 bases, leaving 14 bases of the junction unmatched. CDR1 and CDR2 from the germline V gene are SGDLS and YYNGEE. The CDR3 is made up of 16 amino acids. The CDR3 DNA reads TGTGCCAGCTCTCCCCGAGGACAGGGGGTAGGGGAGACCCAGTACTTC. It yields the protein CASSPRGQGVGETQYF.

On this clonotype: An end of the junction differs from the germline gene, which may be a read error. The chain has TRBV24-1 and TRBJ2-1; no firm D call. CDR1 and CDR2 from the germline V gene are KGHDR and SFDVKD. The CDR3 loop spans 13 amino acids. CDR3 coding DNA: TGTGCCACCAGTGATCATACGGGTCTTGAGCGGTTCTTC. Residues: CATSDHTGLERFF.

This clonotype was detected only a few times. The rearrangement uses TRBV28 and TRBJ2-1, with D possibly matching TRBD2 (5 bases). The V and J ends lost 2 bases and 10 bases respectively, with 21 bases between them. The CDR3 is made up of 16 amino acids. Germline assignment: CDR1 MDHEN and CDR2 SYDVKM. The CDR3 region has the DNA TGTGCCAGCAGTTTAAATTCGGGGATTGACCCCACGGAGCAGTTCTTC. Its translation is CASSLNSGIDPTEQFF.

Of note for this clonotype: The junction does not match germline at one end; this may be a read error. The CDR3 DNA is TGTGCCAGCAGCTCATTAGGGAGCTTCAGATCTGGGGCTAACGTCCTGACTTTC. This codes for CASSSLGSFRSGANVLTF. The V gene is TRBV7-9, the J gene TRBJ2-6; D is possibly TRBD1 or TRBD2 (5 bases each). The CDR3 contains 18 residues. Germline loops: CDR1 SEHNR, CDR2 FQNEAQ (reference sequence). The variable domain in full, completed from reference TRBV7-9 and TRBJ2-6, reads DTGVSQNPRHKITKRGQNVTFRCDPISEHNRLYWYRQTLGQGPEFLTYFQNEAQLEKSRLLSDRFSAERPKGSFSTLEIQRTEQGDSAMYLCASSSLGSFRSGANVLTFGAGSRLTVL.

Of note for this clonotype: No conserved phenylalanine or tryptophan is present at the end of the CDR3, so a read error is the likely explanation. The J gene is TRBJ2-5, the V gene TRBV12-3 or TRBV12-4; the match to TRBD1 covers 8 bases. CDR3 length: 16 residues. The CDR3 coding sequence is TGTGCCTGCAGTTTTCGTACAGGGGGAACACAAGAGACCCAGTACATT. It specifies CACSFRTGGTQETQYI.

This chain uses TRBV5-6 with TRBJ1-5; D is unresolved. Per the germline V gene, CDR1 is SGHDT and CDR2 is YYEEEE. V dropped 8 bases and J dropped 1 base, with 13 bases sitting between them. The CDR3 sequence is 14 residues long. CDR3 amino acids: CASSIGGSNQPQHF. For the CDR3, the DNA is TGTGCCAGTAGCATAGGTGGCAGCAATCAGCCCCAGCATTTT. The complete variable domain, with remaining parts taken from reference TRBV5-6 and TRBJ1-5, reads DAGVTQSPTHLIKTRGQQVTLRCSPKSGHDTVSWYQQALGQGPQFIFQYYEEEERQRGNFPDRFSGHQFPNYSSELNVNALLLGDSALYLCASSIGGSNQPQHFGDGTRLSIL.

About this clonotype itself: One end of the junction fails to match germline, which may point to a read error. This chain connects TRBV7-8 to TRBJ1-5; 9 nucleotides agree with TRBD1. CDR1 and CDR2 from the germline V gene are SGHVS and FQNEAQ. This CDR3 contains 15 residues. Written as DNA, the CDR3 is TGTCCCAGCAGCTTTCTTGTAACAGGGGGCAAGTCCCAGCATTTT. It encodes CPSSFLVTGGKSQHF.

This clonotype was counted ten times or more. The V call is TRBV28, the J call TRBJ2-1, with D possibly TRBD2 on 6 matching bases. V lost 4 bases to trimming and J lost 9 bases, with 13 bases between them. Germline-derived CDR1 and CDR2 are MDHEN and SYDVKM. The CDR3 has 13 residues. The CDR3 loop is CASSSRLVLEQFF. In nucleotides, the CDR3 is TGTGCCAGCAGTTCCAGACTAGTTCTTGAGCAGTTCTTC.

The genes are TRBV4-2 and TRBJ1-1, with D perhaps matching TRBD1 (5 bases). This CDR3 region has 15 residues. Between the trimmed V and J ends, which lost 8 bases and 1 base, there was a span of 17 bases. The germline CDR1 and CDR2 sequences are LGHNA and YNFKEQ. The CDR3 DNA follows: TGTGCCAGCCCCGTCGAGGGGAGAGGGAACACTGAAGCTTTCTTT. Its protein is CASPVEGRGNTEAFF.

On this clonotype: The conserved final phenylalanine or tryptophan is absent from the CDR3, which likely points to a read error. This chain joins TRBV11-2 and TRBJ2-1; 7 bases are a match to TRBD2. The germline V gene encodes CDR1 SGHAT and CDR2 FQNNGV. Unmatched junction bases numbered 20, after V lost 7 bases and J lost 8 bases. The CDR3 has 17 residues. CDR3 protein: CASTPFPPPTAGDEQFS. The CDR3 nucleotides read TGTGCCAGCACCCCCTTCCCCCCCCCGACCGCGGGGGATGAGCAGTTCTCC.

This clonotype came up once. This CDR3 fails to terminate in the conserved phenylalanine or tryptophan, so it likely reflects a read error. The chain couples TRBV4-2 to TRBJ2-3; D perhaps matches TRBD1 (6 bases). V lost 5 bases to trimming and J lost 5 bases, with 14 bases between them. The CDR3 has 14 amino acids. Germline V gene lookup returns CDR1 LGHNA and CDR2 YNFKEQ. CDR3 amino acids: CASSKSAGVDTQYL. CDR3 coding DNA: TGTGCCAGCAGCAAATCGGCAGGGGTAGATACGCAGTATCTT.

On this clonotype itself: Relative to the germline gene, one junction end is altered; a read error may explain this. This chain uses TRBV13 with TRBJ2-3; D remains unclear. The germline V gene has CDR1 PRHDT and CDR2 FYEKMQ (reference sequence). The CDR3 extends over 13 amino acids. The CDR3 protein is CASRLGLSDTQCF. DNA for the CDR3: TGTGCCAGCAGATTGGGTTTATCAGATACGCAGTGTTTT.

As to this clonotype: A junction end diverges from the germline sequence, so it may reflect a read error. The V call is TRBV6-5, the J call TRBJ1-6; D remains unclear. Per the germline V gene, CDR1 is MNHEY and CDR2 is SVGAGI. CDR3 length equals 17 residues. The CDR3 reads CASSGSASGSYNSLLHF. The CDR3 nucleotides are TGTGCCAGCAGTGGGAGTGCCTCGGGCTCCTATAATTCACTCCTCCACTTT.

Concerning this clonotype itself: It is likely a read error, because the conserved phenylalanine at the end of the CDR3 is missing. The rearrangement links TRBV4-3 to TRBJ2-7; the match to TRBD1 covers 8 bases. The CDR3 consists of 15 residues. Germline CDR1 reads LGHNA; CDR2 reads YSLEER. Here the CDR3 reads CASCQVRWTGREQYL. In nucleotides, the CDR3 is TGCGCCAGCTGCCAAGTTCGATGGACAGGGCGGGAGCAGTACCTC.